The 26 T cell receptor beta chains reported below all come from one sample, sequenced in a study of blood T cell repertoires in COVID-19 (dated by TCRdb to the early 2020s). Receptors were amplified or captured by the immunoSEQ multiplex PCR assay. TCRdb carries this immuneACCESS record with in-frame sequences only. Its versions omit some clonotypes, under half of them owing to an unresolved V gene in the studies checked, with the rest unexplained. Across this sample there are approximately 50,000 clones, with 86% seen only once. Jointly, the top ten make up around 15% of the sample. Material for sequencing was peripheral blood. The source is a human donor in a cohort sampled during active COVID-19.

The gene calls are TRBV9 and TRBJ1-1; D is unclear. V was shortened by 2 bases and J by 1 base, with 9 bases between the two germline ends. Per the germline V gene, CDR1 is SGDLS and CDR2 is YYNGEE. The CDR3 is 14 amino acids. The CDR3 sequence is CASSVGSPNTEAFF. CDR3 nucleotide sequence: TGTGCCAGCAGCGTCGGGAGTCCGAACACTGAAGCTTTCTTT.

The chain is built from TRBV7-2 and TRBJ1-5; 9 bases align to TRBD1. CDR3 length: 14 amino acids. Germline CDR1 is SGHTA and CDR2 is FQGNSA. Germline trimming cut 5 bases from V and 4 bases from J; bases unmatched to any gene: 3. CDR3 nucleotide sequence: TGTGCCAGCAGCCCCGGACAGGGGAATCAGCCCCAGCATTTT. Translating it yields CASSPGQGNQPQHF. Using reference TRBV7-2 and TRBJ1-5 for the parts outside the CDR3, the full variable domain is GAGVSQSPSNKVTEKGKDVELRCDPISGHTALYWYRQSLGQGLEFLIYFQGNSAPDKSGLPSDRFSAERTGGSVSTLTIQRTQQEDSAVYLCASSPGQGNQPQHFGDGTRLSIL.

The chain couples TRBV27 to TRBJ2-2; D may be TRBD1 (5 bases). The CDR3 loop spans 14 amino acids. The V gene lost 2 bases and the J gene lost 5 bases, with 9 bases spanning the gap. In germline, CDR1 is MNHEY, CDR2 SMNVEV (reference sequence). This CDR3 is CASSLVGLTGELFF. The CDR3 DNA follows: TGTGCCAGCAGTTTAGTGGGGCTGACCGGGGAGCTGTTTTTT.

This clone was seen only once. The chain uses TRBV5-4 and TRBJ2-3; 7 bases line up with TRBD2. There are 15 residues in the CDR3. V lost 0 bases, J lost 1 base, and 2 bases stayed unmatched. Looked up from germline, CDR1 is SGHNT and CDR2 is YYREEE (reference sequence). Here the CDR3 reads CASSLGLAGTDTQYF. CDR3 coding DNA: TGTGCCAGCAGCTTGGGGCTAGCGGGCACAGATACGCAGTATTTT.

The chain couples TRBV11-2 to TRBJ2-5, with 8 bases identical to TRBD1. Germline V gene sequence: CDR1 SGHAT, CDR2 FQNNGV. Trimming at V came to 0 bases and at J to 8 bases, leaving 17 bases not matched to a gene. The CDR3 spans 18 residues. For the CDR3, the DNA is TGTGCCAGCAGCTTAGATATGCGCGGGGACAGGCTGAAAAAAACCCAGTACTTC. It specifies CASSLDMRGDRLKKTQYF.

The gene calls are TRBV3-1 (or the pseudogene TRBV3-2) and TRBJ2-7, with D possibly matching TRBD1 (6 bases). Germline CDR1 LGHDT, CDR2 YNNKEL (reference sequence). The CDR3 covers 14 residues. Trimming shortened V by 1 base and J by 1 base, and 8 bases separated the two germline ends. CDR3 loop: CASSQVTGSYEQYF. The CDR3 DNA sequence: TGTGCCAGCAGCCAAGTAACAGGGTCCTACGAGCAGTACTTC.

This clone was observed once. The J gene is TRBJ2-6, the V gene TRBV6-1; no definite D call. This CDR3 has 16 residues. Germline values: CDR1 MNHNS, CDR2 SASEGT. The V end was cut by 4 bases, the J end by 0 bases, with 10 bases between. The CDR3 loop is CASSVTVISGANVLTF. The DNA for the CDR3 is TGTGCCAGCAGTGTAACTGTCATCTCTGGGGCCAACGTCCTGACTTTC.

The gene calls are TRBV7-9 and TRBJ2-2, with D perhaps TRBD2 (7 bases). The CDR3 runs to 18 residues. Germline CDR1 reads SEHNR; CDR2 reads FQNEAQ (reference sequence). V was trimmed by 4 bases and J by 2 bases, leaving 20 bases between them. CDR3 sequence reads: CASSYSTFGGANTGELFF. The CDR3, as DNA: TGTGCCAGCAGCTACTCTACCTTTGGGGGGGCTAACACCGGGGAGCTGTTTTTT.

The chain joins TRBV29-1 to TRBJ1-4; 8 bases match TRBD1. The germline CDR1 and CDR2 sequences are SQVTM and ANQGSEA. This CDR3 contains 11 residues. Losses at the gene ends were 8 bases for V and 8 bases for J; bases not matched to a gene: 4. CDR3 DNA sequence: TGCAGCTTAAGGACAGGGGAAAAACTGTTTTTT. Encoded protein: CSLRTGEKLFF.

The chain employs TRBV7-9 and TRBJ1-5; the match to TRBD1 covers 8 bases. Germline values: CDR1 SEHNR, CDR2 FQNEAQ (reference sequence). This CDR3 spans 17 amino acids. V dropped 1 base and J dropped 1; count of bases not matched to a gene: 6. In DNA, the CDR3 is TGTGCCAGCAGCTTAGTTTTCACAGGGGGAAGCAATCAGCCCCAGCATTTT. This gives the protein CASSLVFTGGSNQPQHF.

The V and J genes are TRBV12-5 and TRBJ1-5; D gene unclear. V shed 3 bases and J shed 6 bases, with 3 bases lying between them. This CDR3 is built from 11 residues. CDR1 is LGHNT and CDR2 is FRNRAP in the germline V gene. For the CDR3, the DNA is TGTGCTAGTGGTTTTAGTCAGCCCCAGCATTTT. Protein product: CASGFSQPQHF.

The chain links TRBV30 to TRBJ1-2; 9 bases line up with TRBD1. The CDR3 is 15 residues long. Germline CDR1 reads GTSNPN; CDR2 reads SVGIG (reference sequence). Trimming removed 0 bases from V and 3 bases from J; junction bases left unmatched: 5. The CDR3 region has the DNA TGTGCCTGGAGTGTCACAGGGGGCATCGACTATGGCTACACCTTC. This codes for CAWSVTGGIDYGYTF.

The rearrangement joins TRBV14 to TRBJ2-1; TRBD2 matches at 7 bases. This CDR3 comprises 15 residues. With 4 bases clipped from V and 4 bases from J, the junction kept 7 bases outside the gene matches. CDR1 and CDR2 (germline): SGHDN, FVKESK. In DNA form, the CDR3 reads TGTGCCAGCAGCCCACCGGACGGGGGGTACAATGAGCAGTTCTTC. Translated, it gives CASSPPDGGYNEQFF.

The CDR3 sequence is CASSESGGDQPQHF. The CDR3 coding sequence is TGCGCCAGCAGTGAGTCCGGGGGTGATCAGCCCCAGCATTTT. The J gene is TRBJ1-5, the V gene TRBV10-2; D might be TRBD1 (5 bases). Trimming stripped 0 bases from V and 5 bases from J, with 8 bases between. Germline CDR1 WSHSY, CDR2 SAAADI. CDR3 length: 14 residues.

The chain has TRBV6-5 and TRBJ1-1; 10 bases map to TRBD1. The CDR3 spans 16 residues. V lost 2 bases to trimming and J lost 0 bases; unmatched junction nucleotides: 3. Germline V lookup: CDR1 MNHEY, CDR2 SVGAGI. The CDR3 nucleotides are TGTGCCAGCAGTTACCGGACAGGGGGGTTGAACACTGAAGCTTTCTTT. Protein: CASSYRTGGLNTEAFF.

V is TRBV6-5 and J is TRBJ1-2; 9 bases are a match to TRBD1. CDR1 and CDR2 from the germline V gene are MNHEY and SVGAGI. V lost 6 bases, J lost 6 bases, and 11 bases stayed unmatched. The CDR3 is made up of 15 amino acids. The DNA for the CDR3 is TGTGCCAGCAGGCGGTCGAGGACAGGGGATAATGGCTACACCTTC. Its protein product is CASRRSRTGDNGYTF.

The J gene is TRBJ2-1, the V gene TRBV5-6; 10 bases are a match to TRBD2. The CDR3 extends over 16 amino acids. The germline V gene has CDR1 SGHDT and CDR2 YYEEEE. V shed 1 base and J 4 bases; nucleotides not matched to a gene: 5. CDR3 sequence reads: CASSLQSGRGYNEQFF. CDR3 coding DNA: TGTGCCAGCAGCTTGCAGAGCGGGAGGGGTTACAATGAGCAGTTCTTC.

The chain employs TRBV10-3 and TRBJ1-4; tentative D call: TRBD1 (6 bases). The germline V and J ends were trimmed by 2 bases and 7 bases, with 14 bases remaining between them. This CDR3 spans 15 amino acids. Germline loops: CDR1 ENHRY, CDR2 SYGVKD. CDR3 DNA sequence: TGTGCCATCAGTGAGGAGGGGGGGCCGGGTGAAAAACTGTTTTTT. As protein: CAISEEGGPGEKLFF.

The V gene is TRBV7-2, the J gene TRBJ2-7; D is undetermined. The CDR3 is 14 residues long. V shed 4 bases and J shed 4 bases, with 14 bases lying between them. Germline V gene data show CDR1 as SGHTA and CDR2 as FQGNSA. The CDR3: CASSSSPSGYEQYF. CDR3 DNA: TGTGCCAGCAGCTCCAGTCCCTCCGGGTACGAGCAGTACTTC.

This clone was seen a single time. The chain carries TRBV6-2 or TRBV6-3 and TRBJ1-2; 8 bases align to TRBD1. The J segment lost 5 bases and the V segment lost 5 bases, leaving 13 bases of the junction unmatched. Germline CDR1 reads MNHEY; CDR2 reads SVGEGT. The CDR3 is 16 residues long. CDR3 loop: CASSPPYSGTGYGYTF. The CDR3 DNA sequence: TGTGCCAGCAGTCCCCCCTACTCCGGGACAGGATATGGCTACACCTTC.

As to this clone: As the CDR3 is not closed by the conserved phenylalanine or tryptophan, this likely results from a read error. The limits of the CDR3 on the DNA are not certain, so only TCRdb's listed CDR3 is given. The chain combines TRBV29-1 with TRBJ2-3; TRBD2, as called in the table, went unchecked against the DNA. With termini counted, the CDR3 has 12 amino acids. Germline lookup yields CDR1 SQVTM and CDR2 ANQGSEA. The CDR3: CSVENPGPGILL.

The DNA for the CDR3 is TGTGCCAGTAGTATCTGGACAGGGGGCTCTGGGGCCAACGTCCTGACTTTC. Its protein product is CASSIWTGGSGANVLTF. This rearrangement joins TRBV19 to TRBJ2-6; 10 nucleotides match TRBD1. Trimming removed 3 bases from V and 0 bases from J; junction bases left unmatched: 2. This CDR3 contains 17 residues. Germline V lookup: CDR1 LNHDA, CDR2 SQIVND (reference sequence).

V usage is TRBV5-4 and J usage is TRBJ1-2; 7 nucleotides agree with TRBD1. After removal of 4 bases from V and 4 bases from J, the junction contained 7 bases not matched to a gene. The CDR3 extends over 14 amino acids. In germline, CDR1 is SGHNT, CDR2 YYREEE (reference sequence). This CDR3 reads CASSTGTEVYGYTF. The CDR3 nucleotides are TGTGCCAGCAGCACCGGGACAGAGGTCTATGGCTACACCTTC. The entire variable domain, with the rest obtained from reference TRBV5-4 and TRBJ1-2, is as follows: ETGVTQSPTHLIKTRGQQVTLRCSSQSGHNTVSWYQQALGQGPQFIFQYYREEENGRGNFPPRFSGLQFPNYSSELNVNALELDDSALYLCASSTGTEVYGYTFGSGTRLTVV.

The chain carries TRBV27 and TRBJ2-7, with TRBD1 identical over 9 bases. This CDR3 region has 17 residues. CDR1 MNHEY and CDR2 SMNVEV come from the germline V gene (reference sequence). Trimming removed 1 base from V and 3 bases from J; junction bases left unmatched: 10. CDR3 protein: CASSLFPSGQGYYEQYF. The CDR3 DNA reads as TGTGCCAGCAGTTTATTCCCCTCGGGACAGGGTTACTACGAGCAGTACTTC.

The V gene is TRBV19, the J gene TRBJ1-5, with D possibly TRBD1 on 5 matching bases. The V end was cut by 0 bases, the J end by 2 bases, with 11 bases between. CDR3 length: 16 residues. Germline V CDR1 and CDR2: LNHDA, SQIVND (reference sequence). CDR3 sequence (DNA): TGTGCCAGTAGTATAGAAGGGGCGAAGGGCAATCAGCCCCAGCATTTT. Protein: CASSIEGAKGNQPQHF.

The V call is TRBV3-1 (or the pseudogene TRBV3-2), the J call TRBJ2-7, with no clear D. Trimming stripped 1 base from V and 1 base from J, with 8 bases between. Germline lookup yields CDR1 LGHDT and CDR2 YNNKEL (reference sequence). This CDR3 has 14 residues. The CDR3 region is CASSQGSRSYEQYF. CDR3 nucleotide sequence: TGTGCCAGCAGCCAAGGATCCCGGTCCTACGAGCAGTACTTC.